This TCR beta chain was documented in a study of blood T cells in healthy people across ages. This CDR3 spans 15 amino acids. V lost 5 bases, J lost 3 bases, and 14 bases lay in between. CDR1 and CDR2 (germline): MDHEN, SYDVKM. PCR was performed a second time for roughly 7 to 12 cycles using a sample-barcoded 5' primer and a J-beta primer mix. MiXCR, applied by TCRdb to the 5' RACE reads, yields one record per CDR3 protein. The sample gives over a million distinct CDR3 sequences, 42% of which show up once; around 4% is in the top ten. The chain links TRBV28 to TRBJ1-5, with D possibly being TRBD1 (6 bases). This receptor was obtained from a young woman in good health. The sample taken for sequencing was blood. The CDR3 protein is CASSQQGKANQPQHF. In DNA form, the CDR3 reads TGTGCCAGCAGTCAACAGGGAAAGGCCAATCAGCCCCAGCATTTT.